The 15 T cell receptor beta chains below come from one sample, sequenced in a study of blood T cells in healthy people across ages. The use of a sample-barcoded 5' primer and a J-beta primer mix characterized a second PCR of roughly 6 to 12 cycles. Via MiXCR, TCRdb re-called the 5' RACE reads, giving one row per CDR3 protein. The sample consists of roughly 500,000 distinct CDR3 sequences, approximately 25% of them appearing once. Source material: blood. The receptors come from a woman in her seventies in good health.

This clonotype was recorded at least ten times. CDR3 nucleotides: TGTGCCAGCAGCGCGGGACAGGGGAACGATGAGCAGTTCTTC. It translates to CASSAGQGNDEQFF. V gene TRBV7-3 combines with J gene TRBJ2-1, with 10 bases fitting TRBD1. Germline trimming cut 5 bases from V and 8 bases from J; bases unmatched to any gene: 6. This CDR3 has 14 amino acids. CDR1 SGHTA and CDR2 FQGTGA come from the germline V gene.

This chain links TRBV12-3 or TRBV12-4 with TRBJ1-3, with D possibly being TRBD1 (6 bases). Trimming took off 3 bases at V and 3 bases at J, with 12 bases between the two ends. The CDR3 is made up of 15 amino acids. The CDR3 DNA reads TGTGCCAGCAGTTTCCCGGGGGCCCTTGGAAACACCATATATTTT. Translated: CASSFPGALGNTIYF.

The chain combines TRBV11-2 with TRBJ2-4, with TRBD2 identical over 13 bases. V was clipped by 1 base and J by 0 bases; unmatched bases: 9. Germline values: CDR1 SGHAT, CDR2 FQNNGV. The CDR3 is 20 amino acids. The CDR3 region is CASSLVWTSGGGLAKNIQYF. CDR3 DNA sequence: TGTGCCAGCAGCTTAGTGTGGACTAGCGGGGGTGGCTTAGCCAAAAACATTCAGTACTTC.

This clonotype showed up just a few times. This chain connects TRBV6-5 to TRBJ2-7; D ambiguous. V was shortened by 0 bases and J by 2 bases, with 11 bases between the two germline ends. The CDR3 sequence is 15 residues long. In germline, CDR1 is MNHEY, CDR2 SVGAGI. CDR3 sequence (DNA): TGTGCCAGCAGTTACTCGAAAGGGCAGCCCTACGAGCAGTACTTC. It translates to CASSYSKGQPYEQYF.

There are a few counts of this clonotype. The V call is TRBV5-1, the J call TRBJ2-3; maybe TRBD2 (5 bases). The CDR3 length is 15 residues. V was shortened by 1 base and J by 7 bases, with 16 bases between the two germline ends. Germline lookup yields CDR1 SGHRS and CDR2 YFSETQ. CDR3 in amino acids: CASSLQAEPRHTQYF. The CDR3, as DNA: TGCGCCAGCAGCTTGCAAGCGGAACCACGACATACGCAGTATTTT.

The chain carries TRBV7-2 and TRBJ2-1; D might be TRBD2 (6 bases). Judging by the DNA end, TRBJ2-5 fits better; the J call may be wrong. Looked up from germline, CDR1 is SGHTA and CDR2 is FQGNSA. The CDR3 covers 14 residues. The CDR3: CASSLGLAIETQYF. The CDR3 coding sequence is TGTGCCAGCAGCTTAGGTCTAGCGATAGAGACCCAGTACTTC.

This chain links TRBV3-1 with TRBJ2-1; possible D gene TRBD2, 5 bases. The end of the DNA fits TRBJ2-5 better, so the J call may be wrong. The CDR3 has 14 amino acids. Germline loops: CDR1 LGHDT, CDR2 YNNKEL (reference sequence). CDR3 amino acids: CATSWRSKGETQYF. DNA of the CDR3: TGTGCCACCTCTTGGAGGTCGAAAGGGGAGACCCAGTACTTC.

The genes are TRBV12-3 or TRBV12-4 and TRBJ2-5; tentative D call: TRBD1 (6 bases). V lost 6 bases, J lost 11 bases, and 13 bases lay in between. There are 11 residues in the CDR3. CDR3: CASSPGHKQYF. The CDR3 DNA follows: TGTGCCAGCAGCCCGGGACACAAGCAGTACTTC.

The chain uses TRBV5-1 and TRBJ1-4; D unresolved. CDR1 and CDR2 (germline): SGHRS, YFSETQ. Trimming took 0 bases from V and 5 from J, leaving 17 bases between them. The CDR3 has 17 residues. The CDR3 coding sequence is TGCGCCAGCAGCTTGGACCCGACCGGTTCGCTCAATGAAAAACTGTTTTTT. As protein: CASSLDPTGSLNEKLFF.

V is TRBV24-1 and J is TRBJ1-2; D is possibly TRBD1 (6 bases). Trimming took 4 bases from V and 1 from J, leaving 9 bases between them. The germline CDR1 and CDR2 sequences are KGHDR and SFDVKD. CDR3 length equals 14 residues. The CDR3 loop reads CATSDLDSNYGYTF. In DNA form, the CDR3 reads TGTGCCACCAGTGACCTGGACAGTAACTATGGCTACACCTTC.

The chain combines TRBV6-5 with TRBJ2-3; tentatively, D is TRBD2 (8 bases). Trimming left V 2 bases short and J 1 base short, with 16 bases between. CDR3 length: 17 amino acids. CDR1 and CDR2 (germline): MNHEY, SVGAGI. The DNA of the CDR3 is TGTGCCAGCAGTTACCCGGGAGGGGGCGGGGGCACAGATACGCAGTATTTT. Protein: CASSYPGGGGGTDTQYF.

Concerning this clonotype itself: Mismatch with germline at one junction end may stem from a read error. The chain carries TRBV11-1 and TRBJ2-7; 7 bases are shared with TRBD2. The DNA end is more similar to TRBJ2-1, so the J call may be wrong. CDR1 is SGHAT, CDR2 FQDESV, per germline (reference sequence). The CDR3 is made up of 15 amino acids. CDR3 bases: TGTGCCAGCAGCTTAGAAGTGGGGGGGTACAATAAGCAGTTCTTC. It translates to CASSLEVGGYNKQFF.

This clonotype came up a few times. CDR3: CASSPKQGGDEKLFF. As DNA, the CDR3 is TGCGCCAGCAGCCCGAAACAGGGCGGCGATGAAAAACTGTTTTTT. The chain recombines TRBV4-3 with TRBJ1-4; possibly TRBD1 for D (6 bases). Germline loops: CDR1 LGHNA, CDR2 YSLEER. The germline V and J ends were trimmed by 4 bases and 6 bases, with 15 bases remaining between them. The CDR3 contains 15 residues.

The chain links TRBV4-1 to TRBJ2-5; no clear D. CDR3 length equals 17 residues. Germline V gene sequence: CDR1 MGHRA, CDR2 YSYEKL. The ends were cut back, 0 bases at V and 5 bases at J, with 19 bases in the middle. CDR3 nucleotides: TGCGCCAGCAGCCAAGATTTGGGCTATTCCGCCGGTGAGACCCAGTACTTC. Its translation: CASSQDLGYSAGETQYF.

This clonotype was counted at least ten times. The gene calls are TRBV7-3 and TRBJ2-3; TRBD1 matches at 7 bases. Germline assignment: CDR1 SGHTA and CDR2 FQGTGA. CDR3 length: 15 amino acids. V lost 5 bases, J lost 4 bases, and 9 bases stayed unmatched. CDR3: CASSLGTAQADTQYF. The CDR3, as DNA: TGTGCCAGCAGCCTAGGGACAGCGCAGGCAGATACGCAGTATTTT.